This T cell receptor (beta chain) is drawn from a study of identical twins' blood T cells. Germline V lookup: CDR1 SGDLS, CDR2 YYNGEE. V trimming: 2 bases; J trimming: 3 bases; junction bases outside the gene matches: 7. There are 15 residues in the CDR3. This clonotype turned up a few times. Each TCR cDNA library carried sample-specific barcodes on both ends. As originally analysed: Clonotypes per individual ranged from about 85,000 to nearly 500,000. From the 5' RACE reads, TCRdb called clonotypes with MiXCR, one entry per CDR3 protein. TCRdb's processing, not the study's, gives the V and J calls here. This sample has fewer than 450,000 distinct CDR3 sequences; more than 25% occur once, and the top ten carry 6.1%.

This chain joins TRBV9 and TRBJ1-2, with 7 positions matching TRBD1. This receptor was obtained from a woman between 18 and 49 years old in good health. The material sequenced was PBMCs. The CDR3 DNA follows: TGTGCCAGCAGCGTTATCAGACAGGGAGACTATGGCTACACCTTC. Amino acids: CASSVIRQGDYGYTF. Full variable domain (outside the CDR3, taken from reference TRBV9 and TRBJ1-2): DSGVTQTPKHLITATGQRVTLRCSPRSGDLSVYWYQQSLDQGLQFLIQYYNGEERAKGNILERFSAQQFPDLHSELNLSSLELGDSALYFCASSVIRQGDYGYTFGSGTRLTVV.